These 19 T cell receptor beta chains share one sample of origin, sequenced in a study of blood T cells in healthy people across ages. The use of a sample-barcoded 5' primer and a J-beta primer mix characterized a second PCR of roughly 6 to 11 cycles. TCRdb processed the 5' RACE reads anew with MiXCR; each CDR3 protein has one entry. The table includes about 1,400,000 distinct CDR3 sequences, approximately 42% detected once. Source material: blood. All receptors come from a woman younger than 35 in good health.

This clonotype appeared once. CDR3 nucleotides: TGCGCCAGCAGCCCGGACAGGGGTCACTACGAGCAGTACTTC. It encodes CASSPDRGHYEQYF. This rearrangement joins TRBV5-1 to TRBJ2-7; 9 bases map to TRBD1. Trimming cost V 4 bases and J 3 bases; bases outside gene matches: 5. The CDR3 length is 14 residues. Germline CDR1 reads SGHRS; CDR2 reads YFSETQ.

This chain links TRBV6-1 with TRBJ1-1; D unclear. The germline V gene has CDR1 MNHNS and CDR2 SASEGT. Trimming took 6 bases from V and 1 from J, leaving 15 bases between them. The CDR3 runs to 15 residues. CDR3 nucleotides: TGTGCCAGCAGCCCCCCGTCCGGGCAGAACACTGAAGCTTTCTTT. Translation: CASSPPSGQNTEAFF.

V and J are TRBV4-2 and TRBJ1-1; D is possibly TRBD1 (6 bases). V shed 3 bases and J shed 11 bases, with 19 bases lying between them. The CDR3 totals 14 residues. Germline V lookup: CDR1 LGHNA, CDR2 YNFKEQ. The CDR3 nucleotides read TGTGCCAGCAGCCAGTCGTCCGGGGACACTGGGGCTTTCTTT. Protein sequence: CASSQSSGDTGAFF.

This clonotype was observed a few times. V usage is TRBV21-1 and J usage is TRBJ1-2; the listed D gene, TRBD1, was not tested against the DNA. TRBV21-1 has pseudogene status. The CDR3 is made up of 15 amino acids. The CDR3 DNA sequence: TGTGCCAGCAGCAAAGCGAGGGGGGGGTTGCATGGCTACACCTTC. Translation: CASSKARGGLHGYTF.

This clonotype appeared a few times. V usage is TRBV6-5 and J usage is TRBJ2-3, with 13 bases that match TRBD2. This CDR3 spans 16 amino acids. The germline V gene encodes CDR1 MNHEY and CDR2 SVGAGI. The J segment lost 0 bases and the V segment lost 6 bases, leaving 3 bases of the junction unmatched. The chain's CDR3 is CASRGLAGFSTDTQYF. The CDR3 DNA reads TGTGCCAGCAGGGGACTAGCGGGATTTAGCACAGATACGCAGTATTTT.

The chain uses TRBV7-2 and TRBJ2-5; the D gene is possibly TRBD2 (6 bases). The germline gives CDR1 SGHTA, CDR2 FQGNSA. The ends were cut back, 0 bases at V and 11 bases at J, with 22 bases in the middle. CDR3 length equals 16 residues. CDR3 region: CASSLAALAAYNEQYF. The CDR3 DNA is TGTGCCAGCAGCTTAGCGGCGTTAGCGGCCTACAATGAGCAGTACTTC. The entire variable domain, with the rest obtained from reference TRBV7-2 and TRBJ2-5, is as follows: GAGVSQSPSNKVTEKGKDVELRCDPISGHTALYWYRQSLGQGLEFLIYFQGNSAPDKSGLPSDRFSAERTGGSVSTLTIQRTQQEDSAVYLCASSLAALAAYNEQYFGPGTRLLVL.

The chain uses TRBV4-1 and TRBJ2-5, with 12 bases fitting TRBD2. In germline, CDR1 is MGHRA, CDR2 YSYEKL. This CDR3 spans 17 amino acids. Trimming at V came to 3 bases and at J to 11 bases, leaving 16 bases not matched to a gene. The CDR3 spells CASSHGRLAGVGNEQYF. The CDR3 region has the DNA TGCGCCAGCAGCCACGGTAGACTAGCGGGAGTCGGCAATGAGCAGTACTTC.

V is TRBV20-1 and J is TRBJ1-5, with TRBD1 identical over 8 bases. V lost 0 bases and J lost 5; bases outside the gene matches: 6. Germline V gene sequence: CDR1 DFQATT, CDR2 SNEGSKA (reference sequence). There are 15 residues in the CDR3. CDR3 bases: TGCAGTGCTAGAGACCCGGACAGGGAGGATCAGCCCCAGCATTTT. Translation: CSARDPDREDQPQHF.

This clonotype was detected a few times. The genes are TRBV24-1 and TRBJ2-1, with 8 bases lining up with TRBD2. The CDR3 length is 15 residues. Germline CDR1 and CDR2: KGHDR and SFDVKD. The J segment lost 9 bases and the V segment lost 1 base, leaving 7 bases of the junction unmatched. The CDR3 is CATSDFSGVEGEQFF. The CDR3, as DNA: TGTGCCACCAGTGATTTTAGCGGGGTCGAAGGTGAGCAGTTCTTC.

In nucleotides, the CDR3 is TGCAGTGCTTTCGACAGTTATGGCTACACCTTC. Residues: CSAFDSYGYTF. The chain links TRBV20-1 to TRBJ1-2; weak D call: TRBD1 (5 bases). Germline V gives CDR1 DFQATT, CDR2 SNEGSKA (reference sequence). The length of the CDR3 is 11 residues. Trimming left V 5 bases short and J 5 bases short, with 9 bases between.

This chain joins TRBV25-1 and TRBJ1-5; D is unclear. V lost 3 bases and J 5 bases, leaving 14 bases between the germline ends. CDR1 and CDR2 (germline): MGHDK, SYGVNS. The CDR3 consists of 15 residues. CDR3 loop: CASSDSGVVDQPQHF. The CDR3 DNA reads as TGTGCCAGCAGTGATAGCGGAGTTGTCGATCAGCCCCAGCATTTT.

Note on this clonotype: An end of the junction does not agree with germline; a read error may underlie this. The CDR3 sequence is CATIFGRGYSNRPQHF. CDR3 coding DNA: TGTGCCACCATTTTCGGGCGGGGTTATAGCAATCGGCCCCAGCATTTT. The chain links TRBV28 to TRBJ1-5; D remains unclear. The CDR3 spans 16 residues. CDR1 is MDHEN and CDR2 is SYDVKM in the germline V gene.

CDR3 sequence (DNA): TGTGCCAGCAGTGAAAGAGGATCCACTGAAGCTTTCTTT. Its protein is CASSERGSTEAFF. The gene calls are TRBV6-1 and TRBJ1-1, with D uncertain. CDR1 MNHNS and CDR2 SASEGT come from the germline V gene. The CDR3 length is 13 residues. V gave up 2 bases and J gave up 4 bases, with 8 bases separating them.

The V gene is TRBV11-2, the J gene TRBJ2-7; 11 bases fit TRBD1. After removal of 5 bases from V and 7 bases from J, the junction contained 13 bases not matched to a gene. Germline V lookup: CDR1 SGHAT, CDR2 FQNNGV. The CDR3 contains 16 residues. The CDR3 region is CASSQDRGREGNEQYF. Here the CDR3 DNA reads TGTGCCAGCAGCCAGGACAGGGGGCGAGAAGGCAATGAGCAGTACTTC.

This clonotype was recorded a few times. The chain links TRBV28 to TRBJ1-5; no clear D. Germline values: CDR1 MDHEN, CDR2 SYDVKM. The CDR3 spans 15 residues. V dropped 4 bases and J dropped 0 bases, with 10 bases sitting between them. The CDR3 DNA follows: TGTGCCAGCAGTTGGGGTAGCGGTAGCAATCAGCCCCAGCATTTT. Translation: CASSWGSGSNQPQHF.

V is TRBV28 and J is TRBJ1-6, with 10 bases fitting TRBD1. The CDR3 length is 14 residues. J was trimmed by 7 bases and V by 6 bases; bases with no gene match: 3. CDR1 and CDR2 (germline): MDHEN, SYDVKM. CDR3 loop: CASRRTGGNSPLHF. The DNA of the CDR3 is TGTGCCAGCAGGAGGACAGGGGGAAATTCACCCCTCCACTTT. The complete variable domain, with remaining parts taken from reference TRBV28 and TRBJ1-6, reads DVKVTQSSRYLVKRTGEKVFLECVQDMDHENMFWYRQDPGLGLRLIYFSYDVKMKEKGDIPEGYSVSREKKERFSLILESASTNQTSMYLCASRRTGGNSPLHFGNGTRLTVT.

V usage is TRBV28 and J usage is TRBJ1-2, with D tentatively TRBD1 (6 bases). Trimming stripped 6 bases from V and 7 bases from J, with 18 bases between. CDR1 and CDR2 (germline): MDHEN, SYDVKM. The CDR3 loop spans 14 amino acids. In DNA form, the CDR3 reads TGTGCCAGCAGAGACACAGGGTCCCATGGTGGCTACACCTTC. Translation: CASRDTGSHGGYTF.

The chain joins TRBV21-1 to TRBJ1-4. TRBV21-1 is assigned pseudogene status. This CDR3 spans 13 amino acids. As DNA, the CDR3 is TGTGCCAGCAGCAAGGGAGGGAGGGAAAAACTGTTTTTT. This translates into CASSKGGREKLFF.

The chain combines TRBV7-2 with TRBJ2-3, with D possibly TRBD2 on 6 matching bases. The CDR3 extends over 16 amino acids. The germline V and J ends were trimmed by 2 bases and 1 base, with 13 bases remaining between them. Germline V gene sequence: CDR1 SGHTA, CDR2 FQGNSA. DNA for the CDR3: TGTGCCAGCAGCTTAAGGAGGGGATGGGGCACAGATACGCAGTATTTT. This codes for CASSLRRGWGTDTQYF.